The 27 T cell receptor beta chains below come from one sample, sequenced in a study of blood T cells in healthy people across ages. Next came a second PCR, run for about 6 to 11 cycles, which used a sample-barcoded 5' primer along with a J-beta primer mix. TCRdb ran MiXCR on the 5' RACE reads and lists one entry per CDR3 protein. The table has about 680,000 distinct CDR3 sequences, around 45% seen once. The sequenced sample consisted of blood. The receptors stem from a woman aged 60 to 75 in good health.

With regard to this clonotype: A much larger clone sits a single nucleotide away, making a read error possible. The chain carries TRBV29-1 and TRBJ2-5, with D hard to call. Germline CDR1 and CDR2: SQVTM and ANQGSEA. This CDR3 comprises 14 residues. The CDR3 protein is CSVPFESYQETRYF. CDR3 DNA: TGCAGCGTTCCTTTCGAGAGTTACCAAGAGACCCGGTACTTC.

The CDR3 is CASPAAMNTEAFF. The CDR3 DNA reads as TGTGCCAGCCCGGCAGCCATGAACACTGAAGCTTTCTTT. This rearrangement joins TRBV2 to TRBJ1-1; D unclear. The CDR3 sequence is 13 residues long. Germline V gene lookup returns CDR1 SNHLY and CDR2 FYNNEI. Deletions cut 8 bases from V and 0 bases from J, with 10 bases between.

The J gene is TRBJ1-1, the V gene TRBV4-3; D ambiguous. The CDR3 has 14 amino acids. Germline lookup yields CDR1 LGHNA and CDR2 YSLEER. The V gene lost 0 bases and the J gene lost 5 bases, with 10 bases spanning the gap. In nucleotides, the CDR3 is TGCGCCAGCAGCCAAGAAGAGGTTAGGACTGAAGCTTTCTTT. Translation: CASSQEEVRTEAFF.

This clonotype was counted a single time. V usage is TRBV12-3 or TRBV12-4 and J usage is TRBJ1-2, with no clear D. This CDR3 spans 15 amino acids. Trimming took off 3 bases at V and 5 bases at J, with 16 bases between the two ends. CDR3 loop: CASSFIKATTYGYTF. The CDR3 coding sequence is TGTGCCAGCAGTTTTATTAAGGCCACCACATATGGCTACACCTTC.

This chain connects TRBV14 to TRBJ2-7; 10 bases agree with TRBD2. The CDR3 extends over 15 amino acids. Germline CDR1 and CDR2: SGHDN and FVKESK. Germline trimming cut 4 bases from V and 2 bases from J; bases unmatched to any gene: 5. The CDR3 sequence is CASSPLSGRTYEQYF. The CDR3 coding sequence is TGTGCCAGCAGCCCCCTTAGCGGGAGGACCTACGAGCAGTACTTC.

The chain couples TRBV2 to TRBJ2-7, with a tentative D call TRBD1 (7 bases). CDR3 length: 14 amino acids. The ends were cut back, 9 bases at V and 5 bases at J, with 20 bases in the middle. The germline gives CDR1 SNHLY, CDR2 FYNNEI. This CDR3 is CASNYDREAHEQYF. In nucleotides, the CDR3 is TGTGCCAGTAACTATGACAGGGAGGCCCACGAGCAGTACTTC.

V gene TRBV20-1 combines with J gene TRBJ2-1; D is undetermined. The CDR3 contains 14 residues. With 7 bases removed from V and 5 bases from J, the gap between germline ends came to 18 bases. Germline CDR1 is DFQATT and CDR2 is SNEGSKA (reference sequence). The CDR3 spells CSGEVAPVNNEQFF. The CDR3 coding sequence is TGCAGTGGCGAAGTAGCACCAGTAAACAATGAGCAGTTCTTC.

As for this clonotype: Relative to the germline gene, one junction end is altered; a read error may explain this. The J gene is TRBJ1-1, the V gene TRBV13; tentative D call: TRBD1 (6 bases). The CDR3 length is 13 residues. Germline V gene data show CDR1 as PRHDT and CDR2 as FYEKMQ (reference sequence). The CDR3 region has the DNA TGTGCCAGCAGCTCCCAGGGGAACGCTGAAGCTTTCTTT. Its translation is CASSSQGNAEAFF.

The V and J genes are TRBV29-1 and TRBJ2-4, with TRBD2 matching over 10 bases. Germline V gene lookup returns CDR1 SQVTM and CDR2 ANQGSEA. J lost 0 bases, V lost 3 bases, and 17 bases had no gene match. CDR3 length equals 20 residues. CDR3 amino acids: CSVEIGPGTSELLAKNIQYF. For the CDR3, the DNA is TGCAGCGTTGAGATAGGCCCCGGGACTAGCGAACTACTAGCCAAAAACATTCAGTACTTC.

The rearrangement joins TRBV20-1 to TRBJ2-7; maybe TRBD1 (5 bases). The V gene lost 0 bases and the J gene lost 3 bases, with 15 bases spanning the gap. The CDR3 has 15 amino acids. Germline V CDR1 and CDR2: DFQATT, SNEGSKA (reference sequence). The CDR3 nucleotides are TGCAGTGCTAGAGATATCGAGGCAGGGCTCTACGAGCAGTACTTC. Amino acids: CSARDIEAGLYEQYF.

This rearrangement joins TRBV18 to TRBJ2-4; D is unresolved. The J call may be incorrect, as the DNA end agrees better with TRBJ2-7. This CDR3 spans 13 amino acids. Per the germline V gene, CDR1 is KGHSH and CDR2 is LQKENI. CDR3 loop: CASSPGSNYEQYF. CDR3 DNA: TGTGCCAGCTCACCGGGCAGCAACTACGAGCAGTACTTC.

The rearrangement joins TRBV6-6 to TRBJ2-7; D uncertain. The germline V and J ends were trimmed by 5 bases and 3 bases, with 14 bases remaining between them. Germline lookup yields CDR1 MNHNY and CDR2 SVGAGI (reference sequence). The CDR3 consists of 14 residues. The CDR3 bases are TGTGCCAGCAGTGGTAGGTTCCCTTTCTACGAGCAGTACTTC. Translated: CASSGRFPFYEQYF.

This clonotype was seen only a few times. The rearrangement links TRBV4-2 to TRBJ2-5; D gene ambiguous. Germline CDR1 and CDR2: LGHNA and YNFKEQ. Trimming stripped 3 bases from V and 11 bases from J, with 16 bases between. The CDR3 totals 13 residues. The CDR3 bases are TGTGCCAGCAGCCAGGGTTTCTTAGAGGAGCAGTACTTC. This encodes CASSQGFLEEQYF.

The chain's CDR3 is CASSPPLQGAIGELFF. The CDR3, as DNA: TGTGCCAGCAGCCCCCCTTTACAGGGGGCTATCGGGGAGCTGTTTTTT. This chain uses TRBV12-3 or TRBV12-4 with TRBJ2-2; 9 nucleotides agree with TRBD1. Unmatched junction bases numbered 12, after V lost 6 bases and J lost 7 bases. CDR3 length equals 16 residues.

CDR3 sequence: CASTLVDRSSSPLHF. In DNA, the CDR3 is TGTGCCAGCACCCTGGTGGACAGGTCAAGCTCACCCCTCCACTTT. The chain is built from TRBV12-3 or TRBV12-4 and TRBJ1-6; 7 bases are a match to TRBD1. This CDR3 region has 15 residues. V was pared by 7 bases and J by 10 bases, with 13 bases of the junction left unmatched.

CDR3 nucleotides: TGTGCCAGCACACGAGGGCCCGGGGAGCTGTTTTTT. Translating gives CASTRGPGELFF. The gene calls are TRBV7-9 and TRBJ2-2; the D gene is possibly TRBD2 (5 bases). V was pared by 7 bases and J by 6 bases, with 9 bases between. Germline CDR1 reads SEHNR; CDR2 reads FQNEAQ (reference sequence). The CDR3 is 12 amino acids.

This clonotype was counted at least ten times. The chain couples TRBV2 to TRBJ2-7; 8 nucleotides line up with TRBD1. Germline CDR1 SNHLY, CDR2 FYNNEI. The trim removed 5 bases at V and 0 bases at J, leaving 6 bases unmatched. The CDR3 runs 15 residues. The CDR3 region is CASSQDRESSYEQYF. Written as DNA, the CDR3 is TGTGCCAGCAGTCAGGACAGGGAAAGCTCCTACGAGCAGTACTTC. Full variable domain (missing parts from reference TRBV2 and TRBJ2-7): EPEVTQTPSHQVTQMGQEVILRCVPISNHLYFYWYRQILGQKVEFLVSFYNNEISEKSEIFDDQFSVERPDGSNFTLKIRSTKLEDSAMYFCASSQDRESSYEQYFGPGTRLTVT.

Only a few counts were recorded for this clonotype. This rearrangement joins TRBV7-9 to TRBJ1-2; unclear D gene. There are 13 residues in the CDR3. Trimming shortened V by 5 bases and J by 5 bases, and 12 bases separated the two germline ends. CDR1 and CDR2 (germline): SEHNR, FQNEAQ (reference sequence). The CDR3 here is CASSPDGEYGYTF. In DNA form, the CDR3 reads TGTGCCAGCAGCCCTGACGGGGAGTATGGCTACACCTTC.

This clonotype was counted a few times. This chain connects TRBV20-1 to TRBJ2-7; maybe TRBD2 (6 bases). The germline gives CDR1 DFQATT, CDR2 SNEGSKA (reference sequence). This CDR3 contains 18 residues. V was trimmed by 3 bases and J by 3 bases, leaving 27 bases between them. CDR3 sequence: CSASHPPALAALYYEQYF. The CDR3 DNA reads TGCAGTGCTAGTCATCCCCCAGCACTAGCCGCCCTGTACTACGAGCAGTACTTC.

The chain uses TRBV29-1 and TRBJ1-1; D not certain. Trimming cost V 7 bases and J 10 bases, with 16 bases left between them. The CDR3 contains 11 residues. From germline, CDR1 is SQVTM and CDR2 ANQGSEA. This chain's CDR3 is CSGRENCVAFF. CDR3 DNA sequence: TGCAGCGGCCGGGAGAATTGTGTAGCTTTCTTT.

This clonotype was detected many times. The chain carries TRBV30 and TRBJ1-1; D possibly corresponds to TRBD1 (6 bases). CDR3 length: 14 amino acids. CDR1 and CDR2 (germline): GTSNPN, SVGIG (reference sequence). V lost 1 base and J lost 3, with 12 bases in between. The DNA for the CDR3 is TGTGCCTGGAGTGCGGGGGCGGGATACACTGAAGCTTTCTTT. Translating it yields CAWSAGAGYTEAFF.

This clonotype was observed a few times. The chain combines TRBV9 with TRBJ2-7; D gene ambiguous. The germline V gene has CDR1 SGDLS and CDR2 YYNGEE. The V end lost 2 bases, the J end lost 2 bases, and 11 bases lay between the germline ends. The CDR3 totals 14 residues. The CDR3 is CASSVAQETYEQYF. Here the CDR3 DNA reads TGTGCCAGCAGCGTCGCACAAGAAACCTACGAGCAGTACTTC.

The CDR3 reads CSAPGRFVSSYNEQFF. Here the CDR3 DNA reads TGCAGTGCTCCGGGCAGGTTTGTATCCTCCTACAATGAGCAGTTCTTC. The genes are TRBV20-1 and TRBJ2-1; the D is unclear. CDR1 DFQATT and CDR2 SNEGSKA come from the germline V gene (reference sequence). V was clipped by 5 bases and J by 0 bases, with 17 bases between them. The CDR3 is 16 residues long.

Worth noting for this clonotype: A much larger clone lies one base from this, so it may be a read error. The chain recombines TRBV24-1 with TRBJ2-5; D gene unclear. Germline V gene data show CDR1 as KGHDR and CDR2 as SFDVKD. This CDR3 has 12 amino acids. This CDR3 is CATKGSQEAQYF. CDR3 DNA: TGTGCCACCAAAGGTTCACAAGAGGCCCAGTACTTC.

This chain uses TRBV20-1 with TRBJ1-4; 7 bases map to TRBD1. J gave up 7 bases and V 6 bases, and 11 bases lay outside the gene matches. CDR3 length: 14 amino acids. From germline, CDR1 is DFQATT and CDR2 SNEGSKA (reference sequence). CDR3 sequence: CSAEDRDFSEKLFF. CDR3 bases: TGCAGTGCGGAAGACAGGGATTTCTCTGAAAAACTGTTTTTT.

With respect to this clonotype: Possible read error: a much larger clone is one base away. The CDR3 loop is CASTRRVGLKDTQYF. CDR3 sequence (DNA): TGTGCCAGCACCCGGCGGGTAGGGTTGAAAGATACGCAGTATTTT. The rearrangement uses TRBV13 and TRBJ2-3, with a tentative D call TRBD2 (5 bases). Germline CDR1 is PRHDT and CDR2 is FYEKMQ (reference sequence). V dropped 7 bases and J dropped 5 bases, with 19 bases sitting between them. The CDR3 is 15 amino acids.

The chain is built from TRBV7-2 and TRBJ2-1; D uncertain. CDR1 and CDR2 from the germline V gene are SGHTA and FQGNSA. This CDR3 has 14 residues. V shed 2 bases and J shed 4 bases, with 9 bases lying between them. CDR3 sequence: CASSLNPAYNEQFF. DNA of the CDR3: TGTGCCAGCAGCTTAAACCCAGCTTACAATGAGCAGTTCTTC.